This entry concerns a single TCR beta chain. This sample is drawn from a study of blood T cell repertoires in COVID-19. As for the study in general: Material from acute and convalescent COVID-19 was sourced from the United States, Italy and Spain. The analysed material was cDNA or gDNA that came from T cells, B-cell-depleted T cells, or PBMCs.

Per the original data handling: Amplification of reference gene primers was used by the study to estimate nucleated cell counts. Clones were sequenced by immunoSEQ multiplex PCR, and TCRdb holds only the in-frame ones, with some missing. The V and J calls and clone size are taken from that table; D and trimming were inferred from the DNA. The sample records 210,000 or so clones, more than 70% being singletons. The germline CDR1 and CDR2 sequences are ENHRY and SYGVKD. V trimming: 5 bases; J trimming: 7 bases; junction bases outside the gene matches: 2. The CDR3 covers 13 residues. The specimen sequenced was peripheral blood. The genes are TRBV10-3 and TRBJ1-6, with 7 bases lining up with TRBD1. This receptor was taken from a woman older than 75 with active or convalescent COVID-19. As DNA, the CDR3 is TGTGCCATCAGTCCGGGACAGAATTCACCCCTCCACTTT. Its translation is CAISPGQNSPLHF.